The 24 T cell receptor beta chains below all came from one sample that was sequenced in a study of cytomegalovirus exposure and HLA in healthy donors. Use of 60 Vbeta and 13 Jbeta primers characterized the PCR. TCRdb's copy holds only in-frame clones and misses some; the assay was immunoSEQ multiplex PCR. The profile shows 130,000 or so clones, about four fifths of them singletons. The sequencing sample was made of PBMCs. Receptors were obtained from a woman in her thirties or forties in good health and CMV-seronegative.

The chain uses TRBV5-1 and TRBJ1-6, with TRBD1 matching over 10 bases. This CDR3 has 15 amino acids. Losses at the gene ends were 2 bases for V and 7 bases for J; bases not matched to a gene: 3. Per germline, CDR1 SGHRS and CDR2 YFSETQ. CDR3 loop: CASSLLGQGNSPLHF. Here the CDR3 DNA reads TGCGCCAGCAGCTTATTGGGACAGGGGAATTCACCCCTCCACTTT.

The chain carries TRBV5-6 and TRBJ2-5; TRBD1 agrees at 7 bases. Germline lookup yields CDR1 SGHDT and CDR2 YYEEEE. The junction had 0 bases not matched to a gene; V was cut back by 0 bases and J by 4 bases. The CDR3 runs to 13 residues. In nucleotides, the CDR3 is TGTGCCAGCAGCTTGGGACAGGGAGAGACCCAGTACTTC. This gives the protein CASSLGQGETQYF.

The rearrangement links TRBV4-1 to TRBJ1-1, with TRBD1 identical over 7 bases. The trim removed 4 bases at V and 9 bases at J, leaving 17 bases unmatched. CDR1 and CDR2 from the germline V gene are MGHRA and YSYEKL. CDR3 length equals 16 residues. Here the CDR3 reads CASSRDSGTAFLKAFF. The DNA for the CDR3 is TGCGCCAGCAGCCGAGATTCCGGGACAGCGTTTCTGAAAGCTTTCTTT.

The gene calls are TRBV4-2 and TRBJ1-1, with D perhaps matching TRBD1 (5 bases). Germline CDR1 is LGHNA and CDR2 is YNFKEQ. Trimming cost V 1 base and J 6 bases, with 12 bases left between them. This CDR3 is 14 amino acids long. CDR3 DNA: TGTGCCAGCAGCCAAGTTACCCGGGGGGCTGAAGCTTTCTTT. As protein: CASSQVTRGAEAFF.

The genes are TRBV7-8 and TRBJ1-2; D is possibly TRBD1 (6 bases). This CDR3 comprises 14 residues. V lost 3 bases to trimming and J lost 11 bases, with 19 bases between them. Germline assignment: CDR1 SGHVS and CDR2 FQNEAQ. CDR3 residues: CASSFLDTGTRYTF. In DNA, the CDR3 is TGTGCCAGCAGCTTCCTGGATACAGGGACACGTTACACCTTC.

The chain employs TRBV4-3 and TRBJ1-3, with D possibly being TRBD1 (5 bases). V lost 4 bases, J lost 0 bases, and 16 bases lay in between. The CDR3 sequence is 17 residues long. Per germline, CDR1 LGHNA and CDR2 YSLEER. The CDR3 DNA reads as TGCGCCAGCAGCCTAGGGACGGACTATACCTCTGGAAACACCATATATTTT. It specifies CASSLGTDYTSGNTIYF.

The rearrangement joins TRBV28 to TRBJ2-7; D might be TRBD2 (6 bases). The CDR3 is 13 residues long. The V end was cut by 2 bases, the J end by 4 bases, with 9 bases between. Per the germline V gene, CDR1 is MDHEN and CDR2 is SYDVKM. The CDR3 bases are TGTGCCAGCAGTTTACCCGGACTATACGAGCAGTACTTC. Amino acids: CASSLPGLYEQYF.

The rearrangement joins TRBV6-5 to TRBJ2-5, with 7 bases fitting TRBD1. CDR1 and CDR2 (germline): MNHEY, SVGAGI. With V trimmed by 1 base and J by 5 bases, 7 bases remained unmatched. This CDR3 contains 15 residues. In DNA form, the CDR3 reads TGTGCCAGCAGTTACTTCGGGACAGCGCTGGAGACCCAGTACTTC. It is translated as CASSYFGTALETQYF.

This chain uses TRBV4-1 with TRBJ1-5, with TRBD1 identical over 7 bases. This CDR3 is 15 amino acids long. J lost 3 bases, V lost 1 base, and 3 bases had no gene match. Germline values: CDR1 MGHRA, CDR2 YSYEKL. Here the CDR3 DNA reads TGCGCCAGCAGCCAAGGACAGGGAGACAATCAGCCCCAGCATTTT. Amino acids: CASSQGQGDNQPQHF.

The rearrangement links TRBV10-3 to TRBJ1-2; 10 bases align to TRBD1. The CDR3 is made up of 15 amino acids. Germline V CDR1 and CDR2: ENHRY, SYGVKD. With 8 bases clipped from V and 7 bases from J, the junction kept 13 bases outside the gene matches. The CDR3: CAIRHAGQGLGGYTF. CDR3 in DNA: TGTGCCATCCGCCATGCGGGACAGGGGCTGGGTGGCTACACCTTC.

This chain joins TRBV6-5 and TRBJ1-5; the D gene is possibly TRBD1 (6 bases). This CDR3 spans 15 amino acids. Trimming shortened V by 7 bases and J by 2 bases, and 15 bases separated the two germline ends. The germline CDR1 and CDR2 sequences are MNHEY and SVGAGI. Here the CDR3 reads CASKSGVWGNQPQHF. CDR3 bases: TGTGCCAGCAAATCAGGGGTTTGGGGCAATCAGCCCCAGCATTTT.

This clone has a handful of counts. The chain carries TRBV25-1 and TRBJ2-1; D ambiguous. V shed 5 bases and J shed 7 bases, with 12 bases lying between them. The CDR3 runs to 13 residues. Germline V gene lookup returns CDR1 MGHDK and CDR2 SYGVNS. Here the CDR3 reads CASSSPTRNEQFF. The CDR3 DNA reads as TGTGCCAGCAGTTCCCCCACCCGGAATGAGCAGTTCTTC. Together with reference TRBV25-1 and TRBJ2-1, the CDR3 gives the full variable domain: EADIYQTPRYLVIGTGKKITLECSQTMGHDKMYWYQQDPGMELHLIHYSYGVNSTEKGDLSSESTVSRIRTEHFPLTLESARPSHTSQYLCASSSPTRNEQFFGPGTRLTVL.

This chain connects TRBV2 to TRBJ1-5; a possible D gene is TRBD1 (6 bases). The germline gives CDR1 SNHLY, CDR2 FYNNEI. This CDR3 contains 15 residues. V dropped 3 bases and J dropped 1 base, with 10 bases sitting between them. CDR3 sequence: CASSEAGASNQPQHF. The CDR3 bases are TGTGCCAGCAGTGAGGCAGGGGCGAGCAATCAGCCCCAGCATTTT. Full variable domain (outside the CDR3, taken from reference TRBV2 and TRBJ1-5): EPEVTQTPSHQVTQMGQEVILRCVPISNHLYFYWYRQILGQKVEFLVSFYNNEISEKSEIFDDQFSVERPDGSNFTLKIRSTKLEDSAMYFCASSEAGASNQPQHFGDGTRLSIL.

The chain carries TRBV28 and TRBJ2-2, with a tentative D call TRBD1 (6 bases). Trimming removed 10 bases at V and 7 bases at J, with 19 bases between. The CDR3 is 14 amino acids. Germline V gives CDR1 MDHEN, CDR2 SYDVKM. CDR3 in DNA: TGTGCCACCTCTACAACAGGGACGGGCGGGGAGCTGTTTTTT. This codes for CATSTTGTGGELFF.

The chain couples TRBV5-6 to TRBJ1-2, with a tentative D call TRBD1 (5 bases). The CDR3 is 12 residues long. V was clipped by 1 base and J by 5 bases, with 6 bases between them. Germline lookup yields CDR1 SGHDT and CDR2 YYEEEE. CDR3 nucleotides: TGTGCCAGCAGCTTGAGACAGTATGGCTACACCTTC. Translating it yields CASSLRQYGYTF.

This chain's CDR3 is CASSGKTGPMNTEAFF. CDR3 nucleotide sequence: TGTGCCAGCAGCGGAAAGACAGGCCCTATGAACACTGAAGCTTTCTTT. J is TRBJ1-1 and V is TRBV5-8; D might be TRBD1 (6 bases). V lost 4 bases and J 0 bases, leaving 16 bases between the germline ends. The CDR3 spans 16 residues. Looked up from germline, CDR1 is SGHTS and CDR2 is YDEGEE.

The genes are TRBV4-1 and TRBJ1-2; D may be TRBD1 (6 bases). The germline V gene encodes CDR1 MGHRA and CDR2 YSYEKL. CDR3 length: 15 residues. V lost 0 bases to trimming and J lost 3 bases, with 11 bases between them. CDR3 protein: CASSQDWGLYYGYTF. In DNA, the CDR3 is TGCGCCAGCAGCCAAGATTGGGGGCTGTACTATGGCTACACCTTC.

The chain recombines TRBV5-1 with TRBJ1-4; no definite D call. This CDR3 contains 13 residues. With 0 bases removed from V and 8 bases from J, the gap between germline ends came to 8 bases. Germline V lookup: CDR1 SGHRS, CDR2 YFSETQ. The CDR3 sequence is CASSLAFREKLFF. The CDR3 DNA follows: TGCGCCAGCAGCTTGGCCTTCAGGGAAAAACTGTTTTTT.

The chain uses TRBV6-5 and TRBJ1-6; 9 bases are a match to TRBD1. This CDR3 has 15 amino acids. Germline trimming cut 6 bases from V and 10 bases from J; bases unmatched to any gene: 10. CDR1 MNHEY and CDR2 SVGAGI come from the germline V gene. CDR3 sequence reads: CASRSRDREVSPLHF. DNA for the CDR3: TGTGCCAGCAGGTCTCGGGACAGGGAGGTCTCACCCCTCCACTTT.

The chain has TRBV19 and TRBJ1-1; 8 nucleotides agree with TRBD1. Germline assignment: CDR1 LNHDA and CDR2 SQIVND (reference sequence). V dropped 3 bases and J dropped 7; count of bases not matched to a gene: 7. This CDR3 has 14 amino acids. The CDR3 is CASSILLGTGEAFF. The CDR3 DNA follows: TGTGCCAGTAGTATTCTGTTGGGGACAGGTGAAGCTTTCTTT.

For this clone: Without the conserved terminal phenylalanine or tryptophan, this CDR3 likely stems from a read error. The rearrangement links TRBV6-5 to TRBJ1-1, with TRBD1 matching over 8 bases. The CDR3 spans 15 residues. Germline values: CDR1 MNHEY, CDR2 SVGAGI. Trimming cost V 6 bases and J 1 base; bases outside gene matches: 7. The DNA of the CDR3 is TGTGCCAGCAGAACGCAGGGGGCCCCGAACACTGAAGCTTTCTCT. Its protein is CASRTQGAPNTEAFS.

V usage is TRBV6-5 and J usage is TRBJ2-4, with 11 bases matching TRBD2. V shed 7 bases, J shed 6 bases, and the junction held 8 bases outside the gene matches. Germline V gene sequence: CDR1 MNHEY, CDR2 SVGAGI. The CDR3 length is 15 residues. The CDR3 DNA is TGTGCCAGCAAACTAGCGGGGGCGGATGGAAACATTCAGTACTTC. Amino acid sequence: CASKLAGADGNIQYF.

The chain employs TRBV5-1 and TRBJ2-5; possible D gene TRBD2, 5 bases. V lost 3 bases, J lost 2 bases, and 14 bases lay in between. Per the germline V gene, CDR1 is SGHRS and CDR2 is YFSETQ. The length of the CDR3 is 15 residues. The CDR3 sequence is CASSSLAISQETQYF. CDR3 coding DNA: TGCGCCAGCAGCTCCTTAGCGATCAGTCAAGAGACCCAGTACTTC.

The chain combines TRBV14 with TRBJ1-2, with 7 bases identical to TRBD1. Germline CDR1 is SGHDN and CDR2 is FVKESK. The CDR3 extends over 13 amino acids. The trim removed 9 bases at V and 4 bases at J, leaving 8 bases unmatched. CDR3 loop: CASRTTGVYGYTF. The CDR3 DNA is TGTGCCAGTCGTACCACAGGGGTCTATGGCTACACCTTC.